The 2 T cell receptor beta chains below were found in one sample sequenced in a study of identical twins. A single record per CDR3 protein comes from TCRdb applying MiXCR to the 5' RACE reads. Of 150,000 or so distinct CDR3 sequences listed, around 3.4% were seen once; the top ten hold approximately 7.6%. Sequenced material: memory T cells sorted from blood. These receptors were obtained from a young man in good health.

At least ten counts were recorded for this clonotype. V gene TRBV12-3 or TRBV12-4 combines with J gene TRBJ1-6; D remains unclear. V lost 4 bases and J lost 9, with 7 bases in between. The CDR3 has 12 residues. The CDR3 loop reads CASSSSRSPLHF. CDR3 bases: TGTGCCAGCAGTTCTTCTCGTTCACCCCTCCACTTT.

In its sample, this clonotype was seen many times. The chain combines TRBV15 with TRBJ2-6, with TRBD1 as a possible D gene (5 bases). The CDR3 runs to 15 residues. Trimming removed 7 bases at V and 0 bases at J, with 10 bases between. Germline assignment: CDR1 LNHNV and CDR2 YYDKDF (reference sequence). The DNA for the CDR3 is TGTGCCACCACCCTAGACAGCTCTGGGGCCAACGTCCTGACTTTC. Its protein is CATTLDSSGANVLTF.